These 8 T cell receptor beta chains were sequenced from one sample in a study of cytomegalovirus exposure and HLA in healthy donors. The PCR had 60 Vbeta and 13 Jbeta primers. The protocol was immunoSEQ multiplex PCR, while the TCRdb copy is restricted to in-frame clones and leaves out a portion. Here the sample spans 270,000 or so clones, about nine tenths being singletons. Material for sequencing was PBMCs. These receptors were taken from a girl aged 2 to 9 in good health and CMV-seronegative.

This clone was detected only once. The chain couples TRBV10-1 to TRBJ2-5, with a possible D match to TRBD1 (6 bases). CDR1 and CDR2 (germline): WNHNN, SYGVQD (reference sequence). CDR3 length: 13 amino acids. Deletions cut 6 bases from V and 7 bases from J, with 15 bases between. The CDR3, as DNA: TGCGCCAGCAGCCCGGCTCTAGGGGGGACCCAGTACTTC. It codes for CASSPALGGTQYF.

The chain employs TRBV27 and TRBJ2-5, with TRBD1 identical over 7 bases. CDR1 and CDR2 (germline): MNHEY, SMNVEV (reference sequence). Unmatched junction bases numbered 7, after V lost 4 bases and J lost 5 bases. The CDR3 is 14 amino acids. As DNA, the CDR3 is TGTGCCAGCAGTTCCGACAGGGTTATTGAGACCCAGTACTTC. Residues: CASSSDRVIETQYF.

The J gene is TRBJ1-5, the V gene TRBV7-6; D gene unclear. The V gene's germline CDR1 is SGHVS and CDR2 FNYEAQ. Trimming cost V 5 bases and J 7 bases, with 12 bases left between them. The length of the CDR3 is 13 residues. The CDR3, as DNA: TGTGCCAGCAGCGGCCCGGGGAGCCAGCCCCAGCATTTT. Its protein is CASSGPGSQPQHF.

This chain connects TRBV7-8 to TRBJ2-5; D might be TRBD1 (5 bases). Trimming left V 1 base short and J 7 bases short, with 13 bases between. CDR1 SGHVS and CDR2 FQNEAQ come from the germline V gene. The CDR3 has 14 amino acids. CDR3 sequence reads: CASSLGQGRGTQYF. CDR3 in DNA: TGTGCCAGCAGCTTAGGGCAGGGCCGAGGGACCCAGTACTTC.

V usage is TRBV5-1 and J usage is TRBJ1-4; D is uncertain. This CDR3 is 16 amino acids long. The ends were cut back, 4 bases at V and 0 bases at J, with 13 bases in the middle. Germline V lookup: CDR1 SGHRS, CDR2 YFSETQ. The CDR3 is CASSPQDRTTNEKLFF. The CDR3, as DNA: TGCGCCAGCAGCCCGCAGGATCGGACAACTAATGAAAAACTGTTTTTT.

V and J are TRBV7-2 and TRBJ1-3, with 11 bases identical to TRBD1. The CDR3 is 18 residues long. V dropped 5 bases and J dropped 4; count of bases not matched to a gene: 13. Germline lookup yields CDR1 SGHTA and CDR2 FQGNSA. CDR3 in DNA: TGTGCCAGCAGCCGCGGGACAGGGGGATCCCGGGACGGAAACACCATATATTTT. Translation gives CASSRGTGGSRDGNTIYF.

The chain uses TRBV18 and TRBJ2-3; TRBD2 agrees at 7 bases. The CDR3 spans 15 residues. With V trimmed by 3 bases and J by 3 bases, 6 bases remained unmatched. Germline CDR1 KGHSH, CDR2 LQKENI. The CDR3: CASSPGGSGTDTQYF. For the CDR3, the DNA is TGTGCCAGCTCACCCGGGGGGAGTGGAACAGATACGCAGTATTTT.

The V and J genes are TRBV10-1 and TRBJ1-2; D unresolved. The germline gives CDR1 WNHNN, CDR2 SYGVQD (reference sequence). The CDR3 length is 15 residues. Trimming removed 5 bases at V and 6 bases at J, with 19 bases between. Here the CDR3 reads CASSPASAGSDGYTF. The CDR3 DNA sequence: TGCGCCAGCAGTCCAGCTTCCGCGGGTAGCGATGGCTACACCTTC.